Below, one T cell receptor (beta chain) is given with its context. The antigen is unknown. The repertoire was sequenced with immunoSEQ multiplex PCR; TCRdb's copy has only in-frame clones and lacks some. The sample yields approximately 4,400 clones, about 81% seen once. CDR3 length: 16 amino acids. Germline V CDR1 and CDR2: SEHNR, FQNEAQ (reference sequence). V shed 5 bases, J shed 3 bases, and the junction held 8 bases outside the gene matches. The data derive from a study of STAT3 mutations in large granular lymphocyte leukemia. The study's findings and limits: In T-cell large granular lymphocyte leukemia, about half of patients showed multiple immunodominant subclonotypes. Treatment regimens differed across patients between samplings. Suggested: STAT3 mutation was not the ancestral event for these clonal expansions. TCR clonotype switching after therapy occurred in about 35% of the 18 patients.

The rearrangement joins TRBV7-9 to TRBJ2-3; 10 positions match TRBD2. Material for sequencing was peripheral blood mononuclear cells. The sequence was collected from a boy between 10 and 17 years old with T-cell large granular lymphocyte leukemia. Some clones in this sample may be carry-over from other donors' samples. The DNA for the CDR3 is TGTGCCAGCAGCCTGGGACTAGCGCGGGTAACAGATACGCAGTATTTT. It is translated as CASSLGLARVTDTQYF.